Each of the 2 T cell receptor beta chains below was sequenced from the same sample in a study of CD8+CD57+ T cells in acquired aplastic anemia. Selection for sequencing was limited to patients who had shown CD8+CD57+ cell expansion by flow cytometry. Profiling of TCR beta VDJ combinations and CDR3 sequences used genomic DNA as template. TCRdb used MiXCR to reprocess the reads, holding one entry per CDR3 protein. The sample lists 450,000 to 600,000 distinct CDR3 sequences; over 25% were seen once. The sequencing sample was made of sorted CD4+, CD8+, or CD8+CD57+ T cells (not recorded which) from PBMCs. These TCRs come from a human donor with aplastic anemia.

In its sample, this clonotype was seen many times. An end of the junction differs from the germline gene, which may be a read error. The CDR3 DNA sequence: TGTGCCAGCAGCTTGGACGGTGACTATGGCTACACCTTC. Encoded protein: CASSLDGDYGYTF. The chain is built from TRBV5-1 and TRBJ1-2, with D unclear. This CDR3 spans 13 amino acids. In germline, CDR1 is SGHRS, CDR2 YFSETQ.

Concerning this clonotype itself: With a much larger clone just one base away, this may be a read error. The chain has TRBV10-1 and TRBJ2-1, with D unresolved. Germline lookup yields CDR1 WNHNN and CDR2 SYGVQD (reference sequence). This CDR3 has 13 residues. V was trimmed by 0 bases and J by 9 bases, leaving 9 bases between them. CDR3 protein: CASSESSALEQFF. For the CDR3, the DNA is TGCGCCAGCAGTGAGTCGTCAGCCCTTGAGCAGTTCTTC.